Below, one T cell receptor beta chain is given with its context. Its specificity is not known. The CDR3 goes on 3 residues after the read ends, and that part is filled in from the germline J gene. TCRdb's copy holds only in-frame clones and misses some; the assay was immunoSEQ multiplex PCR. The table lists fewer than 55,000 clones, with under 0.9% in the top ten. This sample is part of a study of Tregs in tolerant kidney transplant recipients. Study conclusions and caveats: Activated donor B cell expansion appeared to reveal the most relevant donor-specific TCRbeta repertoire. Biological reproducibility was not directly addressed, but technical replication error appeared minimal.

With V trimmed by 4 bases and J by 5 bases, 4 bases remained unmatched. The germline V gene has CDR1 SNHLY and CDR2 FYNNEI. This CDR3 is built from 15 residues. The receptor's source is a human donor who received a combined kidney and bone marrow transplant. Material: CD4+ T cells from blood, obtained before the transplant. J is TRBJ2-2 and V is TRBV2; 10 positions match TRBD1. Partial CDR3 DNA: TGTGCCAGCAGTGCTCGGACAGGGGGGACCGGGGAG. As protein: CASSARTGGTGE. Given in full, the CDR3 is CASSARTGGTGELFF.